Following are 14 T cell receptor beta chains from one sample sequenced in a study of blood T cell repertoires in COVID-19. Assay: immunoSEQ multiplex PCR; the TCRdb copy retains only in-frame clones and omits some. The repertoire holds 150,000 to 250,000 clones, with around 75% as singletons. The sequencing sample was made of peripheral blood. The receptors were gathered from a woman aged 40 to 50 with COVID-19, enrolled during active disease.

The CDR3 loop reads CASSDGGGRATGELFF. The CDR3, as DNA: TGTGCCAGCAGTGACGGAGGCGGGAGGGCCACCGGGGAGCTGTTTTTT. The chain combines TRBV6-4 with TRBJ2-2, with 9 bases that match TRBD2. The CDR3 runs 16 residues. The V segment lost 2 bases and the J segment 4 bases; nucleotides outside the gene matches: 5. CDR1 is MRHNA, CDR2 SNTAGT, per germline.

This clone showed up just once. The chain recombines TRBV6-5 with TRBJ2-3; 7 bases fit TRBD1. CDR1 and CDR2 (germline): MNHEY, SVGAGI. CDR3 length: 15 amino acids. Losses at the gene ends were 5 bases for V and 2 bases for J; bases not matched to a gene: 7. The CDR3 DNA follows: TGTGCCAGCAGTCGGGACAGACCCAACACAGATACGCAGTATTTT. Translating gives CASSRDRPNTDTQYF.

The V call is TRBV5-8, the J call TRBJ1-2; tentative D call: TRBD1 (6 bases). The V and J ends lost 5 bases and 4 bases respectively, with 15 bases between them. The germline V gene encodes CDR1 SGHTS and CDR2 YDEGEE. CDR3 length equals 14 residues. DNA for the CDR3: TGTGCCAGCAGGACTACACAGGGTGGCTATGGCTACACCTTC. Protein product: CASRTTQGGYGYTF. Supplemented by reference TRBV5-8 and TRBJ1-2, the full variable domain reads EAGVTQSPTHLIKTRGQQATLRCSPISGHTSVYWYQQALGLGLQFLLWYDEGEERNRGNFPPRFSGRQFPNYSSELNVNALELEDSALYLCASRTTQGGYGYTFGSGTRLTVV.

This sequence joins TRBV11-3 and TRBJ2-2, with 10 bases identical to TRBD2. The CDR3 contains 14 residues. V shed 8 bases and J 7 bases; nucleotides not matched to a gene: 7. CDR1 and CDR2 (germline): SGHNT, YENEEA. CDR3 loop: CASAAGGPGGELFF. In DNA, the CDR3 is TGTGCCAGCGCAGCGGGAGGGCCTGGCGGGGAGCTGTTTTTT.

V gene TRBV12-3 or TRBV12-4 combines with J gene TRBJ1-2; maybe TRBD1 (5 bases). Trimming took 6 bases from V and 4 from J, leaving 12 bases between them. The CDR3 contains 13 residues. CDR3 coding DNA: TGTGCCAGCAGCAACCCCGGGGGCTATGGCTACACCTTC. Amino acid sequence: CASSNPGGYGYTF.

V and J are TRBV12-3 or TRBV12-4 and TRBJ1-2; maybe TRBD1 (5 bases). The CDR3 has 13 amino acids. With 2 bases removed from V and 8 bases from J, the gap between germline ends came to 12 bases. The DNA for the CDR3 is TGTGCCAGCAGTTTATGGGGGGATCGCGGCTACACCTTC. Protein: CASSLWGDRGYTF.

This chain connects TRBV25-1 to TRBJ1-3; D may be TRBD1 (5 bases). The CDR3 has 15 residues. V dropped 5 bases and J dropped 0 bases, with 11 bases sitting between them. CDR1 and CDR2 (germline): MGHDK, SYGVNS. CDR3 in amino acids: CASSRRQSSGNTIYF. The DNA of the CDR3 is TGTGCCAGCAGTAGGCGACAGAGCTCTGGAAACACCATATATTTT.

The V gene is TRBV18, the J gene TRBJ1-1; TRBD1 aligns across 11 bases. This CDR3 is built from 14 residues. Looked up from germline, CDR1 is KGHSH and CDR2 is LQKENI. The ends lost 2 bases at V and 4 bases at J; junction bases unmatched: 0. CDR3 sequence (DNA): TGTGCCAGCTCACCAGGGACAGGGGGCACTGAAGCTTTCTTT. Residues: CASSPGTGGTEAFF. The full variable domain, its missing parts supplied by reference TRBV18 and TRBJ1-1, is NAGVMQNPRHLVRRRGQEARLRCSPMKGHSHVYWYRQLPEEGLKFMVYLQKENIIDESGMPKERFSAEFPKEGPSILRIQQVVRGDSAAYFCASSPGTGGTEAFFGQGTRLTVV.

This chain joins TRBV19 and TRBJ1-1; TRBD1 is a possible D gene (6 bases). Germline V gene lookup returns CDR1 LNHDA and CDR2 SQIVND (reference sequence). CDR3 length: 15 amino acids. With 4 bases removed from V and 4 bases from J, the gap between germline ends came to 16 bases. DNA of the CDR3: TGTGCCAGTAGTACGACCGGGGGGGCTGGCACTGAAGCTTTCTTT. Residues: CASSTTGGAGTEAFF.

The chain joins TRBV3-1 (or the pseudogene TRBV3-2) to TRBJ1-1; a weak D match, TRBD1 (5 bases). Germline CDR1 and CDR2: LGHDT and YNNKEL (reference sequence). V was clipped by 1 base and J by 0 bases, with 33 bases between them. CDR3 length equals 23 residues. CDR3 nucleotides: TGTGCCAGCAGCCAAGCCGCCAGGGCTGCACTGGGCCCACTCTCTCTTATGAACACTGAAGCTTTCTTT. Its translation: CASSQAARAALGPLSLMNTEAFF.

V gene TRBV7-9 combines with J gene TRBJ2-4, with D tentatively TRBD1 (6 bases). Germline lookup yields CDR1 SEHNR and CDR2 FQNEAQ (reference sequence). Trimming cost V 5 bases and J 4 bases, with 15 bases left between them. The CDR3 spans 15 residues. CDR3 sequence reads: CASSPVGQLKNIQYF. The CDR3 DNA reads TGTGCCAGCAGCCCAGTAGGACAGTTAAAAAACATTCAGTACTTC.

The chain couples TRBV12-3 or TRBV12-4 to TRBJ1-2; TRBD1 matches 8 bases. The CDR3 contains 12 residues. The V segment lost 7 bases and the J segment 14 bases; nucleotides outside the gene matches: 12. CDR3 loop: CASTRGDRTYTF. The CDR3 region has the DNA TGTGCCAGCACCCGAGGGGACAGGACTTATACCTTC.

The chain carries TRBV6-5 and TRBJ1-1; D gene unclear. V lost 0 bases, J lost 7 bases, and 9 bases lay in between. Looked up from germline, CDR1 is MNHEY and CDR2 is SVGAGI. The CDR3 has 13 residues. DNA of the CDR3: TGTGCCAGCAGTTACTCATCCGGGAATGAAGCTTTCTTT. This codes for CASSYSSGNEAFF.

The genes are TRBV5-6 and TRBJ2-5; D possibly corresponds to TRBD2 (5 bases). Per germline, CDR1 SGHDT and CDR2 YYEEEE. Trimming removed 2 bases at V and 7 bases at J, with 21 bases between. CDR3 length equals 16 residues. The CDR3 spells CASSFYLLTAAGTQYF. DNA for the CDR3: TGTGCCAGCAGCTTTTATCTCCTCACAGCGGCCGGGACCCAGTACTTC.